This T cell receptor (beta chain) was profiled in a study of T cell changes during pregnancy in multiple sclerosis. The CDR3 totals 17 residues. V gave up 0 bases and J gave up 5 bases; unmatched junction bases: 10. Per the germline V gene, CDR1 is SGHRS and CDR2 is YFSETQ. Produced via immunoSEQ multiplex PCR; TCRdb's table is partial and in-frame only. Of approximately 130,000 clones listed, about 95% are singletons. The receptor was isolated from a female donor with multiple sclerosis, enrolled in a pregnancy study. The chain has TRBV5-1 and TRBJ2-5; 10 nucleotides align to TRBD2. The source material was peripheral blood, sampled after pregnancy. CDR3 DNA sequence: TGCGCCAGCAGCTTGGGGCTAGCGGGAGACCAGTTGGAGACCCAGTACTTC. It codes for CASSLGLAGDQLETQYF.